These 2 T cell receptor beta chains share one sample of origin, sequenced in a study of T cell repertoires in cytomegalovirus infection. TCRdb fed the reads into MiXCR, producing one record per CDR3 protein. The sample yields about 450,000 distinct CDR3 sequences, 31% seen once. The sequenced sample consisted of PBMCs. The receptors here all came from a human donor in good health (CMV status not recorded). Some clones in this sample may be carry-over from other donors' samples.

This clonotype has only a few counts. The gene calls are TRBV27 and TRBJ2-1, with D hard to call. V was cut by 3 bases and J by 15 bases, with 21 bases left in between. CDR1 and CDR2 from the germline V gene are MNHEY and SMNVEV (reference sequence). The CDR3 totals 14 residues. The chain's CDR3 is CASSLDGWELRRFF. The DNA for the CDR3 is TGTGCCAGCAGTTTGGACGGGTGGGAACTAAGGCGGTTCTTC.

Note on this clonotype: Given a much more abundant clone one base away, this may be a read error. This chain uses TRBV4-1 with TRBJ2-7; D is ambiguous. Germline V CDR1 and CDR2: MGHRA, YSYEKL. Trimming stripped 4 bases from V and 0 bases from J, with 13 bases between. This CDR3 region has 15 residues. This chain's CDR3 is CASSLDLHGSYEQYF. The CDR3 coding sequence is TGCGCCAGCAGCCTCGATTTACATGGCTCCTACGAGCAGTACTTC.